This T cell receptor (beta chain) was documented in a study of CXCR3-negative and CXCR3-positive naive CD8 T cells. Looking at the study overall: About 150 million TRB reads were obtained in total, which works out to about 1.5 +/- 0.3 million per library.

The TRB libraries of cDNA were built by UMI-labeled 5' RACE. TCRdb reprocessed the 5' RACE reads, keeping one entry per CDR3 protein, no DNA. The sample holds over 45,000 distinct CDR3 sequences. In regard to this clonotype: The antigen is undetermined.

Study observations and caveats: Whereas both naive subsets had comparably high diversity, memory CD8+ cells had much lower diversity.

The CDR3 totals 16 residues. Germline CDR1 and CDR2: MNHEY and SVGAGI. This receptor was taken from a human donor in good health. Some clones in this sample may be carry-over from other donors' samples. Sequenced input: memory CD8+ T cells from blood. The chain employs TRBV6-5 and TRBJ2-2; the D call from TCRdb, TRBD2, cannot be confirmed without DNA. CDR3 amino acids: CASSYSVAANTGELFF.